Listed here are 25 T cell receptor beta chains from one sample, sequenced in a study of blood T cell repertoires in COVID-19. This table comes from immunoSEQ multiplex PCR, and its TCRdb copy is limited to in-frame clones, with some not included. The sample contains about 120,000 clones, over 60% of which appear only once. The sequenced sample consisted of peripheral blood. These receptors all stem from a human donor in a cohort sampled during active COVID-19.

The V gene is TRBV13, the J gene TRBJ2-7; possibly TRBD1 for D (6 bases). Trimming left V 1 base short and J 2 bases short, with 15 bases between. The CDR3 extends over 16 amino acids. Germline lookup yields CDR1 PRHDT and CDR2 FYEKMQ (reference sequence). CDR3 sequence reads: CASSLEGQRGAYEQYF. The CDR3 region has the DNA TGTGCCAGCAGCTTAGAAGGACAGAGAGGGGCCTACGAGCAGTACTTC.

The chain couples TRBV27 to TRBJ1-2; TRBD1 is a possible D gene (5 bases). V lost 6 bases to trimming and J lost 8 bases, with 19 bases between them. Germline lookup yields CDR1 MNHEY and CDR2 SMNVEV (reference sequence). This CDR3 is built from 14 residues. The CDR3 DNA reads TGTGCCAGCAGCCCCTCCGGGGGGACCCGGGGCTACACCTTC. Amino acids: CASSPSGGTRGYTF.

The chain links TRBV3-1 (or the pseudogene TRBV3-2) to TRBJ2-6, with D hard to call. This CDR3 region has 19 residues. V gave up 0 bases and J gave up 0 bases, with 15 bases separating them. Germline V lookup: CDR1 LGHDT, CDR2 YNNKEL (reference sequence). The CDR3 sequence: CASSQDWQRIDSGANVLTF. CDR3 bases: TGTGCCAGCAGCCAAGATTGGCAGCGTATAGACTCTGGGGCCAACGTCCTGACTTTC.

V usage is TRBV29-1 and J usage is TRBJ1-1; 9 nucleotides line up with TRBD1. CDR1 is SQVTM and CDR2 is ANQGSEA in the germline V gene. V lost 7 bases, J lost 1 base, and 7 bases stayed unmatched. This CDR3 is built from 14 residues. The CDR3 protein is CSAAGTGKNTEAFF. The DNA of the CDR3 is TGCAGCGCTGCCGGGACAGGGAAGAACACTGAAGCTTTCTTT.

About this clone itself: This may come from a read error, since a much larger clone is one base off. This chain links TRBV19 with TRBJ2-6; D remains ambiguous. The germline CDR1 and CDR2 sequences are LNHDA and SQIVND (reference sequence). CDR3 size: 14 residues. The ends were cut back, 6 bases at V and 3 bases at J, with 9 bases in the middle. This chain's CDR3 is CASRAPGGANVLTF. Here the CDR3 DNA reads TGTGCCAGTAGGGCCCCGGGTGGGGCCAACGTCCTGACTTTC.

Here the CDR3 DNA reads TGTGCCAGCATTGGGGGGGAGGGCTACGAGCAGTACTTC. Translation gives CASIGGEGYEQYF. This chain uses TRBV2 with TRBJ2-7; 7 bases line up with TRBD2. The CDR3 is 13 amino acids. Germline V lookup: CDR1 SNHLY, CDR2 FYNNEI. V gave up 7 bases and J gave up 3 bases; unmatched junction bases: 6.

This clone was recorded a few times. The rearrangement links TRBV7-9 to TRBJ2-7, with D possibly matching TRBD2 (6 bases). CDR3 length: 14 amino acids. Trimming pared 5 bases from V and 3 bases from J, leaving 14 bases between. Germline V gives CDR1 SEHNR, CDR2 FQNEAQ (reference sequence). CDR3 loop: CASSPGDFGYEQYF. Written as DNA, the CDR3 is TGTGCCAGCAGCCCCGGGGACTTCGGCTACGAGCAGTACTTC. Full variable domain (outside the CDR3, taken from reference TRBV7-9 and TRBJ2-7): DTGVSQNPRHKITKRGQNVTFRCDPISEHNRLYWYRQTLGQGPEFLTYFQNEAQLEKSRLLSDRFSAERPKGSFSTLEIQRTEQGDSAMYLCASSPGDFGYEQYFGPGTRLTVT.

This chain connects TRBV14 to TRBJ1-2; the match to TRBD1 covers 10 bases. CDR3 length: 18 residues. The V segment lost 4 bases and the J segment 4 bases; nucleotides outside the gene matches: 15. Germline V gives CDR1 SGHDN, CDR2 FVKESK. This CDR3 is CASSPDTFPGQGIYGYTF. CDR3 nucleotide sequence: TGTGCCAGCAGCCCGGATACCTTCCCGGGACAGGGGATCTATGGCTACACCTTC.

V and J are TRBV5-1 and TRBJ1-1; unclear D gene. Looked up from germline, CDR1 is SGHRS and CDR2 is YFSETQ. CDR3 size: 16 residues. Trimming pared 0 bases from V and 1 base from J, leaving 13 bases between. In DNA, the CDR3 is TGCGCCAGCAGCTTGGGACAACTCTATCGGAACACTGAAGCTTTCTTT. Its protein product is CASSLGQLYRNTEAFF.

This chain connects TRBV6-6 to TRBJ2-7; a possible D gene is TRBD1 (6 bases). This CDR3 has 15 residues. The V end lost 0 bases, the J end lost 5 bases, and 14 bases lay between the germline ends. CDR1 is MNHNY and CDR2 is SVGAGI in the germline V gene (reference sequence). The CDR3 DNA follows: TGTGCCAGCAGTTACTCGACTGCCAGGGGCCACGAGCAGTACTTC. Translation: CASSYSTARGHEQYF.

The genes are TRBV20-1 and TRBJ2-7; D not certain. From germline, CDR1 is DFQATT and CDR2 SNEGSKA (reference sequence). The CDR3 loop spans 11 amino acids. The germline V and J ends were trimmed by 8 bases and 0 bases, with 8 bases remaining between them. This chain's CDR3 is CSFGPSYEQYF. The CDR3, as DNA: TGCAGTTTTGGGCCCTCCTACGAGCAGTACTTC.

The rearrangement uses TRBV3-1 (or the pseudogene TRBV3-2) and TRBJ2-2; D not certain. The CDR3 consists of 14 residues. The V gene's germline CDR1 is LGHDT and CDR2 YNNKEL (reference sequence). V lost 4 bases and J 8 bases, leaving 14 bases between the germline ends. The CDR3 spells CASSLTASPGELFF. As DNA, the CDR3 is TGTGCCAGCAGCCTCACCGCGAGTCCGGGGGAGCTGTTTTTT.

The V call is TRBV5-1, the J call TRBJ2-7; perhaps TRBD2 as D (6 bases). In germline, CDR1 is SGHRS, CDR2 YFSETQ. This CDR3 contains 14 residues. V lost 4 bases and J lost 1, with 12 bases in between. In DNA, the CDR3 is TGCGCCAGCAGCGGTATGGACTATTCCTACGAGCAGTACTTC. Amino acid sequence: CASSGMDYSYEQYF.

This clone turned up a few times. V is TRBV19 and J is TRBJ1-1; 8 nucleotides agree with TRBD1. The CDR3 spans 13 residues. V shed 7 bases, J shed 9 bases, and the junction held 10 bases outside the gene matches. Germline CDR1 is LNHDA and CDR2 is SQIVND (reference sequence). CDR3 region: CASTQDRGMKAFF. CDR3 in DNA: TGTGCCAGTACCCAAGACAGGGGAATGAAAGCTTTCTTT.

The J gene is TRBJ1-2, the V gene TRBV6-5; TRBD1 aligns across 9 bases. J lost 8 bases, V lost 6 bases, and 7 bases had no gene match. This CDR3 comprises 13 residues. CDR1 and CDR2 (germline): MNHEY, SVGAGI. The CDR3: CASSPADRGGYTF. For the CDR3, the DNA is TGTGCCAGCAGCCCAGCGGACAGGGGCGGCTACACCTTC.

The gene calls are TRBV4-1 and TRBJ1-1; D is possibly TRBD1 (5 bases). The V gene's germline CDR1 is MGHRA and CDR2 YSYEKL. The CDR3 is 14 residues long. V was cut by 1 base and J by 0 bases, with 6 bases left in between. The CDR3, as DNA: TGCGCCAGCAGCCAAGGACAGTTGAACACTGAAGCTTTCTTT. Amino acids: CASSQGQLNTEAFF.

This rearrangement joins TRBV9 to TRBJ2-7, with D tentatively TRBD1 (6 bases). With 3 bases removed from V and 5 bases from J, the gap between germline ends came to 12 bases. Germline-derived CDR1 and CDR2 are SGDLS and YYNGEE. This CDR3 has 13 residues. In DNA, the CDR3 is TGTGCCAGCAGCGCTACAGGGTTCAACGAGCAGTACTTC. It codes for CASSATGFNEQYF.

This clone was seen only a few times. The chain carries TRBV2 and TRBJ1-6; D is ambiguous. In germline, CDR1 is SNHLY, CDR2 FYNNEI. V was shortened by 3 bases and J by 9 bases, with 15 bases between the two germline ends. This CDR3 comprises 15 residues. For the CDR3, the DNA is TGTGCCAGCAGTGATATTCAGGAGGTTAGTTCACCCCTCCACTTT. It specifies CASSDIQEVSSPLHF. The full variable domain, with the rest looked up from reference TRBV2 and TRBJ1-6, is EPEVTQTPSHQVTQMGQEVILRCVPISNHLYFYWYRQILGQKVEFLVSFYNNEISEKSEIFDDQFSVERPDGSNFTLKIRSTKLEDSAMYFCASSDIQEVSSPLHFGNGTRLTVT.

CDR3 residues: CASSVAPGQGARYTF. CDR3 in DNA: TGTGCCAGCAGCGTAGCACCGGGACAGGGGGCACGCTACACCTTC. V usage is TRBV9 and J usage is TRBJ1-2, with TRBD1 identical over 12 bases. V shed 0 bases, J shed 9 bases, and the junction held 6 bases outside the gene matches. Per the germline V gene, CDR1 is SGDLS and CDR2 is YYNGEE. The CDR3 is 15 residues long. The whole variable domain, filled in from reference TRBV9 and TRBJ1-2, reads DSGVTQTPKHLITATGQRVTLRCSPRSGDLSVYWYQQSLDQGLQFLIQYYNGEERAKGNILERFSAQQFPDLHSELNLSSLELGDSALYFCASSVAPGQGARYTFGSGTRLTVV.

This chain links TRBV30 with TRBJ1-1; D is unclear. Between the trimmed V and J ends, which lost 5 bases and 2 bases, there was a span of 6 bases. This CDR3 comprises 11 residues. Germline CDR1 GTSNPN, CDR2 SVGIG (reference sequence). Here the CDR3 DNA reads TGTGCCTGGGTAATTAACACTGAAGCTTTCTTT. As protein: CAWVINTEAFF.

This clone was counted between two and nine times. The gene calls are TRBV6-5 and TRBJ2-7; TRBD1 is a possible D gene (5 bases). Germline V gene lookup returns CDR1 MNHEY and CDR2 SVGAGI. The CDR3 is made up of 12 amino acids. Trimming left V 4 bases short and J 5 bases short, with 9 bases between. The CDR3 DNA reads as TGTGCCAGCAGTTCAGGGCGAGACGAGCAGTACTTC. Translating it yields CASSSGRDEQYF.

CDR3 nucleotide sequence: TGTGCCTGGACAGGGGCCCGCTTCTACGAGCAGTACTTC. Residues: CAWTGARFYEQYF. The gene calls are TRBV30 and TRBJ2-7, with a tentative D call TRBD1 (6 bases). The ends were cut back, 4 bases at V and 3 bases at J, with 13 bases in the middle. Germline V gene sequence: CDR1 GTSNPN, CDR2 SVGIG (reference sequence). CDR3 size: 13 residues.

This chain joins TRBV6-6 and TRBJ2-7, with D uncertain. Germline loops: CDR1 MNHNY, CDR2 SVGAGI (reference sequence). With 2 bases removed from V and 3 bases from J, the gap between germline ends came to 2 bases. The CDR3 has 11 amino acids. As DNA, the CDR3 is TGTGCCAGCAGTTACCGCTACGAGCAGTACTTC. Translating gives CASSYRYEQYF.

This clone was found a few times. The V call is TRBV7-9, the J call TRBJ2-7; 7 nucleotides agree with TRBD1. V trimming: 5 bases; J trimming: 6 bases; junction bases outside the gene matches: 13. Germline CDR1 is SEHNR and CDR2 is FQNEAQ (reference sequence). The CDR3 length is 15 residues. This chain's CDR3 is CASSPPRTGGSEQYF. In DNA form, the CDR3 reads TGTGCCAGCAGCCCTCCTCGGACAGGAGGATCCGAGCAGTACTTC.

This chain joins TRBV10-3 and TRBJ1-4; perhaps TRBD1 as D (6 bases). Germline CDR1 ENHRY, CDR2 SYGVKD. This CDR3 has 13 residues. V was cut by 2 bases and J by 8 bases, with 9 bases left in between. The CDR3 DNA reads as TGTGCCATCAGTGAGAACAGGGCGGAAAAACTGTTTTTT. Residues: CAISENRAEKLFF.